The next 5 T cell receptor beta chains were all read from a single sample in a study of T cell responses to AZD1222 COVID-19 vaccine. Assay: immunoSEQ multiplex PCR; the TCRdb copy retains only in-frame clones and omits some. The sample includes over 30,000 clones, approximately 88% of them seen just once. The sequences come from peripheral blood, collected 28 days after the second dose of the MenACWY control vaccine. Source of these receptors: an adult who received the MenACWY meningococcal vaccine as a control.

The V and J genes are TRBV29-1 and TRBJ2-7; 11 bases fit TRBD2. The CDR3 sequence is 15 residues long. The germline V gene encodes CDR1 SQVTM and CDR2 ANQGSEA. J lost 4 bases, V lost 2 bases, and 7 bases had no gene match. CDR3 nucleotide sequence: TGCAGCGTTGAAACTAAGGCTAGCGGGAGGTACGAGCAGTACTTC. Its translation is CSVETKASGRYEQYF.

V usage is TRBV10-2 and J usage is TRBJ2-1; the D gene is possibly TRBD1 (7 bases). Germline CDR1 is WSHSY and CDR2 is SAAADI. The V and J ends lost 8 bases and 4 bases respectively, with 15 bases between them. The CDR3 runs to 14 residues. The CDR3 coding sequence is TGCGCCAGCTCCCCAGGGGGGACATACAATGAGCAGTTCTTC. It translates to CASSPGGTYNEQFF.

This rearrangement joins TRBV28 to TRBJ2-1, with 10 bases that match TRBD2. CDR1 is MDHEN, CDR2 SYDVKM, per germline. The CDR3 runs 14 residues. V lost 8 bases to trimming and J lost 7 bases; unmatched junction nucleotides: 8. Written as DNA, the CDR3 is TGTGCCAGCCCCCCTAGCGGGAGTTCGAATGAGCAGTTCTTC. Translating gives CASPPSGSSNEQFF.

The chain carries TRBV5-6 and TRBJ2-2; no clear D gene. Germline lookup yields CDR1 SGHDT and CDR2 YYEEEE. The CDR3 covers 14 residues. V lost 4 bases to trimming and J lost 7 bases, with 14 bases between them. The CDR3 sequence: CASSLSSGYGELFF. CDR3 nucleotides: TGTGCCAGCAGCCTGTCGTCGGGTTACGGGGAGCTGTTTTTT.

The rearrangement joins TRBV7-9 to TRBJ1-2; tentatively, D is TRBD1 (5 bases). This CDR3 is 11 amino acids long. From germline, CDR1 is SEHNR and CDR2 FQNEAQ (reference sequence). V was cut by 5 bases and J by 5 bases, with 6 bases left in between. CDR3 amino acids: CASSQGYGYTF. The DNA for the CDR3 is TGTGCCAGCAGCCAGGGTTATGGCTACACCTTC.